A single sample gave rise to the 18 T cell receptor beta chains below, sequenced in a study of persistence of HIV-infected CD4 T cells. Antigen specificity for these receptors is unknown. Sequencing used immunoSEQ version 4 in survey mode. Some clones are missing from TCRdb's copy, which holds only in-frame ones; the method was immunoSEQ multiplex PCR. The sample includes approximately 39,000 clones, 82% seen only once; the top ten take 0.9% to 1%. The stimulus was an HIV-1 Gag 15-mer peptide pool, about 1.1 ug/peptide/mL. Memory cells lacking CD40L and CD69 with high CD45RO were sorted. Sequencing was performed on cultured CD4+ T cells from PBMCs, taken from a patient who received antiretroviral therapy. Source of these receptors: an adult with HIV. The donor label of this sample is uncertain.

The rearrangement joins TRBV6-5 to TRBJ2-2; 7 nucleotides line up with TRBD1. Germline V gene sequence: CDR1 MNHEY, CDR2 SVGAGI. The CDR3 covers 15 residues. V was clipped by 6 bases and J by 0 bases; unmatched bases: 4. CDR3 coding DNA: TGTGCCAGCAGCTTTGGACAGGCGAACACCGGGGAGCTGTTTTTT. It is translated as CASSFGQANTGELFF.

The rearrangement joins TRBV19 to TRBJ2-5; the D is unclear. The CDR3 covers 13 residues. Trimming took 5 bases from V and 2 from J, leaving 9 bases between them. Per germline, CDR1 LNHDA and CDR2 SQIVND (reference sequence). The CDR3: CASSARRQETQYF. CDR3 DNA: TGTGCCAGTAGTGCCCGGCGGCAAGAGACCCAGTACTTC.

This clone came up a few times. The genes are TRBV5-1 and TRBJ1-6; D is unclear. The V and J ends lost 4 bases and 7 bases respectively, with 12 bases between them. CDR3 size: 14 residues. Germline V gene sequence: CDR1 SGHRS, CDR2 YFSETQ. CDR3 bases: TGCGCCAGCAGCCAGGACGGATCGAATTCACCCCTCCACTTT. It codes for CASSQDGSNSPLHF. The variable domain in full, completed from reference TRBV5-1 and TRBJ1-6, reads KAGVTQTPRYLIKTRGQQVTLSCSPISGHRSVSWYQQTPGQGLQFLFEYFSETQRNKGNFPGRFSGRQFSNSRSEMNVSTLELGDSALYLCASSQDGSNSPLHFGNGTRLTVT.

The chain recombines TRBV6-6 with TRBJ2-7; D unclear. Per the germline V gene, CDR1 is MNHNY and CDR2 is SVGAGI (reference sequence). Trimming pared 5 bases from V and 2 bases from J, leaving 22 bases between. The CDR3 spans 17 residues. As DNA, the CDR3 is TGTGCCAGCAGTCCTCGGGTTTGGGGTACCGCAGCCTACGAGCAGTACGTC. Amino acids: CASSPRVWGTAAYEQYV.

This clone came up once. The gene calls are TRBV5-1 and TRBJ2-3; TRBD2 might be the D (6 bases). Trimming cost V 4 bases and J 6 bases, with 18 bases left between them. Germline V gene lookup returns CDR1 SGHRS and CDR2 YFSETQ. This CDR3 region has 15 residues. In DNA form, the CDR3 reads TGCGCCAGCAGCCCCGGGACTTCTAGCTCCGATACGCAGTATTTT. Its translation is CASSPGTSSSDTQYF.

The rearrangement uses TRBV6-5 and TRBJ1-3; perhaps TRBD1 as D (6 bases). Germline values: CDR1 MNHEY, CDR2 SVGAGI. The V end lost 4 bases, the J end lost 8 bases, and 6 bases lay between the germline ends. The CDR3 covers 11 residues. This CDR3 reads CASSSGDTIYF. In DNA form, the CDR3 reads TGTGCCAGCAGTTCAGGGGACACCATATATTTT.

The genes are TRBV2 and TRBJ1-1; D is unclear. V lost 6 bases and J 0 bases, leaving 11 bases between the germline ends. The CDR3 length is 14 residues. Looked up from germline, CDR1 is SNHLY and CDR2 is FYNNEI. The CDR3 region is CASRAGYMNTEAFF. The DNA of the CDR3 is TGTGCCAGCAGGGCGGGTTACATGAACACTGAAGCTTTCTTT.

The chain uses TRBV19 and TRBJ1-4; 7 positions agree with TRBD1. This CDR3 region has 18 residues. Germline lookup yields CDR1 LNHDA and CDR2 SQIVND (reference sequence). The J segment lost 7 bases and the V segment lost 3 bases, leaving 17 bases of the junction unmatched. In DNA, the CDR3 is TGTGCCAGTAGTATCCGACAGGGTGGATTCGTTCTAAGTGAAAAACTGTTTTTT. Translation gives CASSIRQGGFVLSEKLFF.

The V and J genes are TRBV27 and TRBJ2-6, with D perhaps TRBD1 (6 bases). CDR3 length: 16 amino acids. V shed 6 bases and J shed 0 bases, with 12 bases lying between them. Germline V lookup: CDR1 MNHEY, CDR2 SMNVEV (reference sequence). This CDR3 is CASSRGSGSGANVLTF. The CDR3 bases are TGTGCCAGCAGCAGGGGCTCCGGCTCTGGGGCCAACGTCCTGACTTTC. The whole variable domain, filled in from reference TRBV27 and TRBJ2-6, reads EAQVTQNPRYLITVTGKKLTVTCSQNMNHEYMSWYRQDPGLGLRQIYYSMNVEVTDKGDVPEGYKVSRKEKRNFPLILESPSPNQTSLYFCASSRGSGSGANVLTFGAGSRLTVL.

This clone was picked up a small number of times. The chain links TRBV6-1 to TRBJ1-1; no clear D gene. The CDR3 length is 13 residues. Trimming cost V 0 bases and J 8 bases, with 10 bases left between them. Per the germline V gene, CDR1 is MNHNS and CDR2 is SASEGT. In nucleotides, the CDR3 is TGTGCCAGCAGTGAAGCGGGGTTAATAGAAGCTTTCTTT. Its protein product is CASSEAGLIEAFF.

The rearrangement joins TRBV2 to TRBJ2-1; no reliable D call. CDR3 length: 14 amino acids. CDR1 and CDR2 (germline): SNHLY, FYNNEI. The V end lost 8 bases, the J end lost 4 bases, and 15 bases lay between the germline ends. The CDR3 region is CASSLRSPYNEQFF. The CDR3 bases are TGTGCCAGCTCGTTGCGGAGCCCTTACAATGAGCAGTTCTTC.

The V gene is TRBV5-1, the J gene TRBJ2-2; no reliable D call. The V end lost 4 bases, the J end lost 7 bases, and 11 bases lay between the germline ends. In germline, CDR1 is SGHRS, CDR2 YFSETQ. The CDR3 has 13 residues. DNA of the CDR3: TGCGCCAGCAGCCTCGACGGGTTCGGGGAGCTGTTTTTT. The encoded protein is CASSLDGFGELFF.

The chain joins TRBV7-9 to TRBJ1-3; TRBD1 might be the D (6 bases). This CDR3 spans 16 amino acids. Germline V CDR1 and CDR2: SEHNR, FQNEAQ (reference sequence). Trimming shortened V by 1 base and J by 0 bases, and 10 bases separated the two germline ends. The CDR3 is CASSLGDRSSGNTIYF. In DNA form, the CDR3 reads TGTGCCAGCAGCTTAGGTGACAGGAGCTCTGGAAACACCATATATTTT.

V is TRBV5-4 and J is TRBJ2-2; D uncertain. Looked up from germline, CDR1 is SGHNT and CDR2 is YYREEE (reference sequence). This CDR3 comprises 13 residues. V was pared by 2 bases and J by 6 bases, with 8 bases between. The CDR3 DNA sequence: TGTGCCAGCAGCTTAGTAGGAGCCGGGGAGCTGTTTTTT. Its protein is CASSLVGAGELFF.

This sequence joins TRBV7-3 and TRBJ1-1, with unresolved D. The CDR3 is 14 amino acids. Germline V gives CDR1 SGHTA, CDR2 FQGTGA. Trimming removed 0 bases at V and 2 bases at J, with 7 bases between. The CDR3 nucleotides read TGTGCCAGCAGCTTAACCGGGAGTAACACTGAAGCTTTCTTT. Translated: CASSLTGSNTEAFF.

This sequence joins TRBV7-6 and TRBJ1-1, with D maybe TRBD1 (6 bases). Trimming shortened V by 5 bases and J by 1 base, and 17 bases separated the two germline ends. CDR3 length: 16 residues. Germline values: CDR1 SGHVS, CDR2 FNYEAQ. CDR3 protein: CASSRTPQGGNTEAFF. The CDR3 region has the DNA TGTGCCAGCAGCCGAACTCCCCAAGGGGGGAACACTGAAGCTTTCTTT.

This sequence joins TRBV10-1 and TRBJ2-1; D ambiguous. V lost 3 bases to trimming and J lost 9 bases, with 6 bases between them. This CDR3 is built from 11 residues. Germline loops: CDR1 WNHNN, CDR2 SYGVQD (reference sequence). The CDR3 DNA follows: TGCGCCAGCAGTGATATCGGTGAGCAGTTCTTC. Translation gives CASSDIGEQFF.

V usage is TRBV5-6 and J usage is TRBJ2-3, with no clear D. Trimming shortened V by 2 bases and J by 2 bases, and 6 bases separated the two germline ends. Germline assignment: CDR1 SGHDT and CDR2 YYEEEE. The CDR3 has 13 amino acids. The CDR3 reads CASSLSATDTQYF. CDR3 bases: TGTGCCAGCAGCTTATCGGCCACAGATACGCAGTATTTT. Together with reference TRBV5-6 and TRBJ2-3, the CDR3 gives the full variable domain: DAGVTQSPTHLIKTRGQQVTLRCSPKSGHDTVSWYQQALGQGPQFIFQYYEEEERQRGNFPDRFSGHQFPNYSSELNVNALLLGDSALYLCASSLSATDTQYFGPGTRLTVL.